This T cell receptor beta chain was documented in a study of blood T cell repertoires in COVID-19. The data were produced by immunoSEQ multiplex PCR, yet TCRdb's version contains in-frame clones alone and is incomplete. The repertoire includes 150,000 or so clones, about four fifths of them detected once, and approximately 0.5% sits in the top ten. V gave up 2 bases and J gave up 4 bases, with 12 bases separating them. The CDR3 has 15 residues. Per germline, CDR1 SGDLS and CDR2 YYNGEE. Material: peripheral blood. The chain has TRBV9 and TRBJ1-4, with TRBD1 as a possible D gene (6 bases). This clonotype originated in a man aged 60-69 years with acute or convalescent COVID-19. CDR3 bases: TGTGCCAGCAGCGTGGGGGCGGCCTTTAATGAAAAACTGTTTTTT. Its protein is CASSVGAAFNEKLFF. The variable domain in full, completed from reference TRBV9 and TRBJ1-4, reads DSGVTQTPKHLITATGQRVTLRCSPRSGDLSVYWYQQSLDQGLQFLIQYYNGEERAKGNILERFSAQQFPDLHSELNLSSLELGDSALYFCASSVGAAFNEKLFFGSGTQLSVL.